The text below deals with one TCR beta chain. This clone's antigen is unknown. No clone much larger than this one lies a single base away; base qualities are absent. Explained via the paper, the time point label denotes: blood sample drawn before combined kidney and bone marrow transplant. Unstimulated Tregs (CD4+CD25+CD127-), CD4+ non-Tregs (CD4+CD25-), CD4 and CD8 cells were FACS-sorted from thawed PBMCs. The patients were 4 recipients of combined kidney and bone marrow transplants from the ITN036ST trial, and samples were available only for these trial subjects. Healthy control blood was processed to PBMCs with a Ficoll density gradient and then cryopreserved, whereas patient PBMCs were collected both before and after transplant. This entry comes from a study of Tregs in tolerant kidney transplant recipients (dated by TCRdb to the late 2010s). Looking at the study overall: The transplants used related donors along with nonmyeloablative bone marrow transplantation, and in the human trials mixed chimerism was transient. Before combined kidney and bone marrow transplantation, this study identified donor-specific regulatory T cells using TCRbeta sequencing and then followed those same cells after transplant. Broader findings and caveats from the paper: Expanding Tregs with activated donor B cells appeared to identify the most biologically relevant and donor-specific TCRbeta repertoire. The study was constrained by small patient numbers, and validation of the findings is required in larger populations and under other immunosuppression protocols. Biological reproducibility was not examined directly, but technical replication error appeared to be minimal. In tolerant patients, donor-specific Tregs expanded more than Tregs overall, which suggests antigen-driven rather than nonspecific expansion. For some patients, the PCR primers changed as time went on, which meant samples from those patients could not be compared with one another at the nucleotide level.

For TCRbeta CDR3 sequencing, genomic DNA was extracted from sorted cells using the QIAGEN DNeasy Blood and Tissue Kit. High-throughput TCRbeta CDR3 sequencing was carried out commercially through immunoSEQ, with PCR amplification with bias correction and internal controls included. The original pipeline was this. Unique productive TCRbeta sequences were defined by CDR3 nucleotide sequence where primers matched, otherwise by CDR3 amino acid sequence with Vbeta and Jbeta genes. As a correction for sorting error, sequences shared between sorted populations at a frequency ratio of 2:1 or less were discarded, and the remaining shared sequences were assigned to the higher population. A sequence was defined as donor-reactive if the sequence was expanded at least 5-fold in CFSE-low cells compared with unstimulated cells and had a frequency of at least 0.01% in CFSE-low cells. Repertoire divergence was quantified by Jensen-Shannon divergence calculated from the top 100 TCRbeta sequences ranked by frequency. For samples with multiple sequencing runs, sorting error was corrected separately for each run before the runs were pooled. Drawn from immuneACCESS, this table holds only the in-frame rearrangements with V and J called that TCRdb kept. Clones are partly lost; checked studies trace under half to an unresolved V gene and leave the rest unexplained. V, J and clone size are those of that table, while D and trimming were read from the DNA. For this sample the table gives around 77,000 clones, of which 98% were detected only once. The ten largest clonotypes hold over 0.45% of the sample.

V has 2 bases trimmed and J has 4 bases trimmed; junction bases matching no gene number 6. Sequences SGHRS (CDR1) and YFSETQ (CDR2) are obtained from the germline V gene. The CDR3 contains 15 residues, cysteine and phenylalanine counted. Just CDR3 DNA is preserved here, 45 bases in frame from base 1. The specimen comprised CD4+ T cells from blood, sampled before the transplant. This TCR derives from a human donor who received a combined kidney and bone marrow transplant. The chain couples TRBV5-1 to TRBJ2-3, and TRBD2 matches 8 of the central bases. The DNA is as follows: TGCGCCAGCAGCTTCCAGCGGGGGACGTCAGATACGCAGTATTTT. Its translation is CASSFQRGTSDTQYF. With the rest looked up from the reference TRBV5-1 and TRBJ2-3 genes rather than sequenced, the full variable domain is KAGVTQTPRYLIKTRGQQVTLSCSPISGHRSVSWYQQTPGQGLQFLFEYFSETQRNKGNFPGRFSGRQFSNSRSEMNVSTLELGDSALYLCASSFQRGTSDTQYFGPGTRLTVL.